Each of the 11 T cell receptor beta chains below was sequenced from the same sample in a study of blood T cell repertoires in COVID-19 (dated by TCRdb to between 2020 and 2021). Library method: the immunoSEQ multiplex PCR assay. The source is immuneACCESS, and TCRdb retained only in-frame sequences with V and J called. Part of the clones is not carried over; for the studies checked, unresolved V genes explain less than half of this, and the remainder is unexplained. This sample is represented by fewer than 90,000 clones; 86% of them were singletons. The leading ten clones occupy 3.9% of the sample. Sequencing was done on a sample of peripheral blood. The source is a man aged 65 to 79 with active COVID-19.

This clone was seen a single time. Mismatch with germline at one junction end may stem from a read error. The chain couples TRBV15 to TRBJ2-7; 10 nucleotides match TRBD1. The CDR3 has 15 residues. The V gene's germline CDR1 is LNHNV and CDR2 YYDKDF (reference sequence). The CDR3 bases are TGTGCCACCAGCGGAGACAGGGGGCCCTCCTACGAGCAGTACTTC. It translates to CATSGDRGPSYEQYF.

This chain joins TRBV7-3 and TRBJ2-5; 9 nucleotides match TRBD1. V shed 5 bases and J 5 bases; nucleotides not matched to a gene: 3. CDR3 length: 13 residues. Germline CDR1 and CDR2: SGHTA and FQGTGA. The CDR3 coding sequence is TGTGCCAGCAGCCGGACAGGGGATGAGACCCAGTACTTC. Protein product: CASSRTGDETQYF.

This clone showed up just a few times. The rearrangement links TRBV28 to TRBJ1-1; D is ambiguous. The germline V gene has CDR1 MDHEN and CDR2 SYDVKM. Trimming pared 2 bases from V and 8 bases from J, leaving 18 bases between. The CDR3 has 15 amino acids. CDR3 loop: CASSLGGRKTGEAFF. CDR3 nucleotides: TGTGCCAGCAGTTTAGGTGGCAGAAAAACCGGGGAAGCTTTCTTT.

V is TRBV30 and J is TRBJ1-4; 10 nucleotides agree with TRBD1. V dropped 5 bases and J dropped 3; count of bases not matched to a gene: 3. The length of the CDR3 is 14 residues. Germline CDR1 reads GTSNPN; CDR2 reads SVGIG (reference sequence). The CDR3 here is CAWAGTGANEKLFF. CDR3 DNA: TGTGCCTGGGCCGGGACAGGGGCTAATGAAAAACTGTTTTTT.

The chain couples TRBV5-4 to TRBJ1-4, with D tentatively TRBD1 (6 bases). Deletions cut 0 bases from V and 8 bases from J, with 17 bases between. Germline lookup yields CDR1 SGHNT and CDR2 YYREEE (reference sequence). The CDR3 length is 16 residues. CDR3 nucleotides: TGTGCCAGCAGCTTGGTTTCGGGGGCGGGGGAGGAAAAACTGTTTTTT. Its protein is CASSLVSGAGEEKLFF.

The chain has TRBV5-5 and TRBJ1-2; D is unresolved. Trimming pared 4 bases from V and 4 bases from J, leaving 14 bases between. CDR1 and CDR2 from the germline V gene are SGHKS and YYEKEE (reference sequence). This CDR3 has 14 residues. DNA of the CDR3: TGTGCCAGCAGCGCGCCGGGGAGTCCCTATGGCTACACCTTC. Residues: CASSAPGSPYGYTF.

V gene TRBV5-6 combines with J gene TRBJ2-1, with 8 nucleotides matching TRBD2. The ends lost 3 bases at V and 9 bases at J; junction bases unmatched: 17. This CDR3 contains 17 residues. Germline values: CDR1 SGHDT, CDR2 YYEEEE. The CDR3 DNA follows: TGTGCCAGCAGCTCCCTACCGGGACTAGAGGGGGGAACTGAGCAGTTCTTC. Residues: CASSSLPGLEGGTEQFF.

The CDR3 region is CASSSPPGGASQPQHF. The DNA of the CDR3 is TGTGCCAGCAGTTCCCCCCCCGGGGGGGCGAGTCAGCCCCAGCATTTT. The rearrangement links TRBV6-9 to TRBJ1-5; weak D call: TRBD1 (6 bases). The CDR3 has 16 amino acids. The V end lost 4 bases, the J end lost 6 bases, and 19 bases lay between the germline ends. The V gene's germline CDR1 is MNHGY and CDR2 SVAAGI.

This clone came up once. This rearrangement joins TRBV21-1 to TRBJ2-3; the table's D call TRBD2 went unverified against the DNA. TRBV21-1 is a recognized pseudogene. The CDR3 has 18 amino acids. The CDR3 DNA sequence: TGTGCCAGCGGGGAGGGGGGACTAGCGGCCTCGAGCACAGATACGCAGTATTTT. Protein sequence: CASGEGGLAASSTDTQYF.

J is TRBJ2-7 and V is TRBV24-1; the D gene is possibly TRBD2 (6 bases). The CDR3 runs 13 residues. Trimming removed 9 bases at V and 4 bases at J, with 15 bases between. Germline V gene sequence: CDR1 KGHDR, CDR2 SFDVKD. The DNA of the CDR3 is TGTGCCACCCGGGGAGCCCGGGGGTACGAGCAGTACTTC. Its translation: CATRGARGYEQYF.

The chain carries TRBV19 and TRBJ2-5; D is unclear. This CDR3 contains 11 residues. V was trimmed by 7 bases and J by 0 bases, leaving 3 bases between them. CDR1 is LNHDA, CDR2 SQIVND, per germline (reference sequence). The CDR3 bases are TGTGCCAGTACCAACCAAGAGACCCAGTACTTC. This gives the protein CASTNQETQYF.